This TCR beta chain was retrieved from a study of cytotoxic CD8 clonotypes in ibrutinib-treated CLL. Study overall: Productive templates per sample averaged approximately 240,000; productive rearrangements, approximately 93,000. Study results and caveats: Sustained-remission patients were sampled at different times than progressing patients were.

Comment on this clone: Its cognate antigen is unknown.

Repertoires were generated with immunoSEQ multiplex PCR, while TCRdb's copy carries only in-frame clones and drops some. The data contain roughly 160,000 clones, less than 85% of them singletons. With 10 bases removed from V and 4 bases from J, the gap between germline ends came to 20 bases. This CDR3 spans 14 amino acids. In germline, CDR1 is SNHLY, CDR2 FYNNEI. The sample was PBMCs, taken after 24 months of ibrutinib treatment. The genes are TRBV2 and TRBJ2-7, with D perhaps TRBD1 or TRBD2 (5 bases each). The source is a human donor with chronic lymphocytic leukemia. CDR3 protein: CANHASGPLYEQYF. DNA of the CDR3: TGTGCCAATCACGCCTCGGGGCCACTGTACGAGCAGTACTTC. The full variable domain, with the rest looked up from reference TRBV2 and TRBJ2-7, is EPEVTQTPSHQVTQMGQEVILRCVPISNHLYFYWYRQILGQKVEFLVSFYNNEISEKSEIFDDQFSVERPDGSNFTLKIRSTKLEDSAMYFCANHASGPLYEQYFGPGTRLTVT.